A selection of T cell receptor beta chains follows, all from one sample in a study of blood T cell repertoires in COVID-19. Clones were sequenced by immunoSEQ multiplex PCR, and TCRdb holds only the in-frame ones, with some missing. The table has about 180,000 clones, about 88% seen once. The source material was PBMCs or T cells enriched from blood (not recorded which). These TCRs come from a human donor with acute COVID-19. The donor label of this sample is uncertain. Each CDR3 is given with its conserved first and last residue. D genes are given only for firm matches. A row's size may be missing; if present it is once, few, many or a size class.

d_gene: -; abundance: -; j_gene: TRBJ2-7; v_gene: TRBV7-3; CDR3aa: CASSLRGGQNYEQYF; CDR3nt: TGTGCCAGCAGCTTAAGAGGGGGACAAAACTACGAGCAGTACTTC
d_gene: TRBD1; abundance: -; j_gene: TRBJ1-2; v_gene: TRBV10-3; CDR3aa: CAISEMGQGKSLAYGYTF; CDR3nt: TGTGCCATCAGTGAGATGGGACAGGGGAAGTCGCTGGCCTATGGCTACACCTTC
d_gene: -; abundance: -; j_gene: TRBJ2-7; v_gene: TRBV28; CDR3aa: CASSLTGRSYEQYF; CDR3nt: TGTGCCAGCAGTTTAACAGGCCGCTCCTACGAGCAGTACTTC
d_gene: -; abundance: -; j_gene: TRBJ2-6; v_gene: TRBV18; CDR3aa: CASSPPEVSGANVLTF; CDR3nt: TGTGCCAGCTCACCGCCAGAGGTCTCTGGGGCCAACGTCCTGACTTTC
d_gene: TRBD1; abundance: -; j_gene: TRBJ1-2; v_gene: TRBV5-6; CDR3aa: CASSGGTAALYGYTF; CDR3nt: TGTGCCAGCAGCGGAGGGACAGCAGCGCTCTATGGCTACACCTTC
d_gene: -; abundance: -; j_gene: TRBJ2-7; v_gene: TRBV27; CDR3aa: CASSLGQTSYEQYF; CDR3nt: TGTGCCAGCAGTTTGGGACAAACATCCTACGAGCAGTACTTC
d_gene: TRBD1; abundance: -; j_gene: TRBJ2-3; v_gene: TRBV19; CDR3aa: CASGQGPTDTQYF; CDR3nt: TGTGCCAGTGGACAGGGTCCCACAGATACGCAGTATTTT
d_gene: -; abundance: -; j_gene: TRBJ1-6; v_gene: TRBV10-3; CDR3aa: CAITSAGDGNSPLHF; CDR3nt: TGTGCCATCACGAGTGCGGGGGACGGGAATTCACCCCTCCACTTT
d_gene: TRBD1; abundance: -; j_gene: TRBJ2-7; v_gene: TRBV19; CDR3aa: CASTSQGDGEQYF; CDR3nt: TGTGCCAGTACTTCTCAGGGGGACGGCGAGCAGTACTTC
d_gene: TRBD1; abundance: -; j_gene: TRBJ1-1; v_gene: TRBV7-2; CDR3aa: CASSKGQGAVEAFF; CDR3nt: TGTGCCAGCAGCAAGGGACAGGGGGCGGTTGAAGCTTTCTTT
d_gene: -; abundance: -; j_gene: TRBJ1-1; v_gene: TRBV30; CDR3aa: CAGTRVNGEAFF; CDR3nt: TGTGCCGGAACGAGGGTTAACGGTGAAGCTTTCTTT
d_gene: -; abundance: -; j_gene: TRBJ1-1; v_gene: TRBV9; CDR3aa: CASSEEPQGLTEAFF; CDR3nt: TGTGCCAGCAGCGAAGAACCACAGGGCCTCACTGAAGCTTTCTTT
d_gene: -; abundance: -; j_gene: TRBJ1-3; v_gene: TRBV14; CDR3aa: CASSLVGNTIYF; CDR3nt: TGTGCCAGCAGCCTAGTCGGAAACACCATATATTTT
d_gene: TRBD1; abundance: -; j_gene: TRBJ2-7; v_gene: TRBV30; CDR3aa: CAWSSGQGSYEQYF; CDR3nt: TGTGCCTGGAGTTCCGGACAGGGGTCCTACGAGCAGTACTTC
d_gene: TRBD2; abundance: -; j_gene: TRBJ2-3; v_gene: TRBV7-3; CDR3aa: CASSPSGGSTDTQYF; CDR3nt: TGTGCCAGCAGCCCTAGCGGGGGGTCCACAGATACGCAGTATTTT
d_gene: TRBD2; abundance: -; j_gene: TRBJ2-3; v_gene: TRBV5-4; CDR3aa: CASSLKAGGGDTQYF; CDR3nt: TGTGCCAGCAGCTTGAAAGCGGGGGGTGGAGATACGCAGTATTTT
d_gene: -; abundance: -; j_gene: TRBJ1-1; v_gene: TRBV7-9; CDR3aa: CAPRSLRTEAFF; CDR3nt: TGTGCCCCCCGATCTTTGAGGACTGAAGCTTTCTTT
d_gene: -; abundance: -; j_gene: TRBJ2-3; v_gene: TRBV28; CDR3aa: CASSRAGADTQYF; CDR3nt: TGTGCCAGCAGCAGGGCAGGGGCAGATACGCAGTATTTT
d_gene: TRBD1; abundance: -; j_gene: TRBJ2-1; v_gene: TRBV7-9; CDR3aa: CASSSGQVAYNEQFF; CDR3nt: TGTGCCAGCAGCTCCGGACAGGTGGCCTACAATGAGCAGTTCTTC
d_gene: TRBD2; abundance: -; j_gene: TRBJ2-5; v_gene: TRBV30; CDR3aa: CAWSVMGGVQETQYF; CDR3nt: TGTGCCTGGAGTGTAATGGGGGGGGTGCAAGAGACCCAGTACTTC
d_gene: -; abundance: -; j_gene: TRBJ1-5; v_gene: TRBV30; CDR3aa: CAWSADSNQPQHF; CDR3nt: TGTGCCTGGAGTGCCGACAGTAATCAGCCCCAGCATTTT
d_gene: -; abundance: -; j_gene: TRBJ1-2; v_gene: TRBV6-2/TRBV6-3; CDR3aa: CASSYNRNYGYTF; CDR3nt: TGTGCCAGCAGTTATAATAGAAACTATGGCTACACCTTC
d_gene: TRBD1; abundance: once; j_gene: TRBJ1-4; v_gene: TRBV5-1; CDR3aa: CASSRGQGGEKLFF; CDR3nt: TGCGCCAGCAGCCGAGGACAGGGCGGCGAAAAACTGTTTTTT
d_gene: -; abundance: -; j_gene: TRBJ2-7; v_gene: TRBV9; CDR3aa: CASSVGPNSYEQYF; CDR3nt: TGTGCCAGCAGCGTGGGGCCGAACTCTTACGAGCAGTACTTC
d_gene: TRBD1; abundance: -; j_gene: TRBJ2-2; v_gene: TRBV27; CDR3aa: CASSNTGGTGELFF; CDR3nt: TGTGCCAGCAGTAATACAGGGGGCACCGGGGAGCTGTTTTTT
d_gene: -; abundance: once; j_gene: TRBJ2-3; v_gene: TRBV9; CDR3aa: CASMGPAADTQYF; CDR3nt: TGTGCCAGCATGGGGCCGGCGGCAGATACGCAGTATTTT
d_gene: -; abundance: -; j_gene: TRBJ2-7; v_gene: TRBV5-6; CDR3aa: CASSWGAGPDEQYF; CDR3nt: TGTGCCAGCAGCTGGGGCGCCGGGCCCGACGAGCAGTACTTC
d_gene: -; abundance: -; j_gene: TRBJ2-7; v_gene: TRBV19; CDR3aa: CASSIHTSPYEQYF; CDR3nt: TGTGCCAGTAGTATACACACATCTCCCTACGAGCAGTACTTC
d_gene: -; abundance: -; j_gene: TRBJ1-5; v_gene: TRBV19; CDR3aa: CASSISHHSNQPQHF; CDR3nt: TGTGCCAGTAGTATAAGCCACCATAGCAATCAGCCCCAGCATTTT
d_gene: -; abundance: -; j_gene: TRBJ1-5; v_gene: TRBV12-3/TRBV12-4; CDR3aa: CASSLNAGQPQHF; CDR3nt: TGTGCCAGCAGTTTAAATGCTGGCCAGCCCCAGCATTTT
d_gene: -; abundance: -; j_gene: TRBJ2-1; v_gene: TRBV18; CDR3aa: CASSPDARGSEQFF; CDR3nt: TGTGCCAGCTCACCAGATGCTCGGGGAAGTGAGCAGTTCTTC
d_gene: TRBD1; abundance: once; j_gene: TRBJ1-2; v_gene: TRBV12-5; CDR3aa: CASGGDRVYGYTF; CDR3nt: TGTGCTAGTGGGGGGGACAGGGTCTATGGCTACACCTTC
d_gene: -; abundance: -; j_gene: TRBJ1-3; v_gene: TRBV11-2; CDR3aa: CASSLHGNSGNTIYF; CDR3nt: TGTGCCAGCAGCTTACACGGGAACTCTGGAAACACCATATATTTT
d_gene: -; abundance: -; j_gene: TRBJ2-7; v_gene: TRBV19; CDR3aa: CASSIGSSYEQYF; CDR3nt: TGTGCCAGTAGTATCGGTTCATCCTACGAGCAGTACTTC
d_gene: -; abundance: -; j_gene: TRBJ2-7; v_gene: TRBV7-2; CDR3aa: CASSSQPGPTYEQYF; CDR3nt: TGTGCCAGCAGCTCCCAGCCGGGTCCCACCTACGAGCAGTACTTC
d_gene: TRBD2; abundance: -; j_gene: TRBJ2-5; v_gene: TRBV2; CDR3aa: CASSGLAGGAKETQYF; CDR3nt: TGTGCCAGCAGTGGTCTAGCCGGGGGGGCGAAAGAGACCCAGTACTTC
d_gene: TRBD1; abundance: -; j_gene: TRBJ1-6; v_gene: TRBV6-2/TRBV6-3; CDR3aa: CASSYRDSFNSPLHF; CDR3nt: TGTGCCAGCAGTTACCGGGACAGTTTTAATTCACCCCTCCACTTT
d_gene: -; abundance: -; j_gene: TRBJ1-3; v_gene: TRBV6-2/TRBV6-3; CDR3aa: CASSRETTIYF; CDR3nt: TGTGCCAGCAGTCGGGAAACAACCATATATTTT
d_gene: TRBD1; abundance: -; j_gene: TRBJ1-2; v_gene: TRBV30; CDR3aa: CAWRLAGGLGYTF; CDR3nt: TGTGCCTGGAGACTGGCAGGGGGGCTTGGCTACACCTTC
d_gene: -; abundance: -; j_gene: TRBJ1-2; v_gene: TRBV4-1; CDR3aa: CASSFVGALGGYTF; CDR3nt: TGCGCCAGCAGTTTCGTGGGAGCCCTCGGCGGCTACACCTTC
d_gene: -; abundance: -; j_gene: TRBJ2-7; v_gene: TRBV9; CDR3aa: CASARGGGTNEQYF; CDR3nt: TGTGCCAGCGCCAGAGGGGGGGGTACCAACGAGCAGTACTTC
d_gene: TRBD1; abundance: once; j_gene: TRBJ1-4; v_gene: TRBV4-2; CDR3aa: CASSQDLTGDINEKLFF; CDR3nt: TGTGCCAGCAGCCAAGATTTAACAGGGGACATAAATGAAAAACTGTTTTTT
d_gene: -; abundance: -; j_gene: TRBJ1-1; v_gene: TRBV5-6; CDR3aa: CASSLGGLRRTEAFF; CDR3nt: TGTGCCAGCAGCTTAGGTGGACTTAGACGCACTGAAGCTTTCTTT
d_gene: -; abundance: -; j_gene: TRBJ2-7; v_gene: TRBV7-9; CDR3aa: CASSLATSSYEQYF; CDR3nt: TGTGCCAGCAGCTTAGCGACTAGCTCCTACGAGCAGTACTTC
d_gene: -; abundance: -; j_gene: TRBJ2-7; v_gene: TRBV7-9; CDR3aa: CASSPAGSEQYF; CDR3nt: TGTGCCAGCAGCCCGGCGGGTTCCGAGCAGTACTTC
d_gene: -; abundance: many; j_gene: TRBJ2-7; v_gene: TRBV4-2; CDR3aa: CASGESGVWGQAYEQYF; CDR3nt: TGTGCCAGCGGAGAGAGCGGGGTTTGGGGGCAAGCCTACGAGCAGTACTTC
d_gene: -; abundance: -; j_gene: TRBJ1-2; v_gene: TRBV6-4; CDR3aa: CASTPESGEGSGYGYTF; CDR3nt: TGTGCCAGCACCCCAGAATCGGGGGAAGGGTCGGGCTATGGCTACACCTTC
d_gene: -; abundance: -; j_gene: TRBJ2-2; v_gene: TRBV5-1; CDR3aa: CASSPQGTGELFF; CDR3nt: TGCGCCAGCAGCCCGCAGGGCACCGGGGAGCTGTTTTTT
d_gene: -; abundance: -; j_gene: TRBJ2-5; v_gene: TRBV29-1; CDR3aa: CSAGGTQYF; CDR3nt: TGCAGCGCCGGGGGGACCCAGTACTTC
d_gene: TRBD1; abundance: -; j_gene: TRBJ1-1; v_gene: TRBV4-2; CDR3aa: CASSQELTGGKEAFF; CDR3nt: TGTGCCAGCAGCCAAGAGCTAACAGGGGGCAAGGAAGCTTTCTTT
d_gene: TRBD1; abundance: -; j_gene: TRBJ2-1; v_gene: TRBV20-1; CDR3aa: CSATDRDNEQFF; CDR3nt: TGCAGTGCTACTGACAGGGACAATGAGCAGTTCTTC
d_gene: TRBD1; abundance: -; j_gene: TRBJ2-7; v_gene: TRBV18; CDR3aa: CASSRIRTGGIDEQYF; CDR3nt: TGTGCCAGCTCACGGATAAGGACAGGGGGCATTGACGAGCAGTACTTC
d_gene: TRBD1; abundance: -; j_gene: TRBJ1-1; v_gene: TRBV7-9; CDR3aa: CASSQRRGLRGNTEAFF; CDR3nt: TGTGCCAGCAGCCAGAGAAGGGGGCTTCGTGGGAACACTGAAGCTTTCTTT